This entry features one T cell receptor beta chain sequence. What it recognizes is unknown. Via MiXCR, TCRdb re-called the PCR reads. The repertoire holds around 18,000 clones, with 34% as singletons. These data originate in a study of metastatic and nonmetastatic thyroid tumors. Looking at the study overall: Samples came from malignant and benign thyroid patients, and repertoires were compared across blood and tumor or nodule tissue. Study-level findings and limits: Benign nodules reportedly had significantly lower TCR beta diversity than malignant thyroid tumors in blood and tumor.

Thyroid surgery took place with no prior treatment in any patient. The V and J ends lost 4 bases and 7 bases respectively, with 10 bases between them. Germline loops: CDR1 SGHNT, CDR2 YENEEA. This CDR3 has 12 amino acids. The clonotype was recovered from a female donor with papillary thyroid cancer or a benign thyroid nodule (not recorded which). Some clones in this sample may be carry-over from other donors' samples. The chain uses TRBV11-3 and TRBJ1-2; the D gene is possibly TRBD1 (5 bases). Source material: tumor tissue. The CDR3: CASSYQGFGYTF. The CDR3 nucleotides are TGTGCCAGCAGCTACCAGGGATTTGGCTACACCTTC.